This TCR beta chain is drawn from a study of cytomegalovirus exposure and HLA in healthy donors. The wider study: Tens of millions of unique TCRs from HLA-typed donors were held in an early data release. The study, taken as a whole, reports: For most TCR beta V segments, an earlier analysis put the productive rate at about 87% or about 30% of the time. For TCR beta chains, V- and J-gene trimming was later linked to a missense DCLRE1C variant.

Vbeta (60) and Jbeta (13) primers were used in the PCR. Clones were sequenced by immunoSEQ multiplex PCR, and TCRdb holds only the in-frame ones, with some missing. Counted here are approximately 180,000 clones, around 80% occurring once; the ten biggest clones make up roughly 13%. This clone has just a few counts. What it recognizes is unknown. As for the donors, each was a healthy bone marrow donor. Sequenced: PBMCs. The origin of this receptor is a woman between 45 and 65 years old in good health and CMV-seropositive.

Written as DNA, the CDR3 is TGTGCCAGCAGCTTGGGCGGGACAGGTGGCGAGCAGTACTTC. Protein sequence: CASSLGGTGGEQYF. V usage is TRBV5-5 and J usage is TRBJ2-7; 8 nucleotides match TRBD1. Germline loops: CDR1 SGHKS, CDR2 YYEKEE (reference sequence). J lost 6 bases, V lost 0 bases, and 5 bases had no gene match. This CDR3 comprises 14 residues.